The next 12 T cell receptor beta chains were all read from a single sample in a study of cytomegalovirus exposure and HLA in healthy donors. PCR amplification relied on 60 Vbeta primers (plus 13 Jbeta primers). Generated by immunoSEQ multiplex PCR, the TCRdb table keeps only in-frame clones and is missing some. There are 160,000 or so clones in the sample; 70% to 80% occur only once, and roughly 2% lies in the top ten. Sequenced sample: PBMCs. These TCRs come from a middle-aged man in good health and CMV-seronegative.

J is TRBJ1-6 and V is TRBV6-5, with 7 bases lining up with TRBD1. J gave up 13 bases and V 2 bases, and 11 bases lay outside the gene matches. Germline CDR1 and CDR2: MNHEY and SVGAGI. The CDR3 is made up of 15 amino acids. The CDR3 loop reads CASSYRDRALVPLHF. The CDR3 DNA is TGTGCCAGCAGTTACCGAGACAGGGCCCTTGTCCCCCTCCACTTT.

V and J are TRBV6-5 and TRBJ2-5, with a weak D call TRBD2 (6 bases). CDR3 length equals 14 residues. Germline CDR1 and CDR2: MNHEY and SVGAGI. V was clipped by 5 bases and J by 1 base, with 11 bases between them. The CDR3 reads CASSGSGLQETQYF. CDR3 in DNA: TGTGCCAGCAGTGGCTCGGGACTCCAAGAGACCCAGTACTTC.

DNA of the CDR3: TGCAGCGTGCGAGACACTTCCCAAGAGACCCAGTACTTC. Its translation: CSVRDTSQETQYF. The V and J genes are TRBV29-1 and TRBJ2-5; the D is unclear. From germline, CDR1 is SQVTM and CDR2 ANQGSEA. Trimming pared 6 bases from V and 1 base from J, leaving 12 bases between. The CDR3 loop spans 13 amino acids.

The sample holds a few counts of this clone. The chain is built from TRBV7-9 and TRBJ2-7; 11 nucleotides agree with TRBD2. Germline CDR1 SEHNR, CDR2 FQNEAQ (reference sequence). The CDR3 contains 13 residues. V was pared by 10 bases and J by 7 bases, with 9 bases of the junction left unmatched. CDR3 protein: CATGLAGGLEQYF. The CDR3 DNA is TGTGCCACCGGTCTAGCGGGAGGATTGGAGCAGTACTTC.

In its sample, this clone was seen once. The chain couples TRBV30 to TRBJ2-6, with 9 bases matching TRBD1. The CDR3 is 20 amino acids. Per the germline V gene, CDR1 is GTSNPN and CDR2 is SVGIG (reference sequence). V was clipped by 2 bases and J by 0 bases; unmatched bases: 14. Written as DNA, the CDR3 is TGTGCCTGGAGTTCGGGACAGGGAATTCTCGGGGGCTCTGGGGCCAACGTCCTGACTTTC. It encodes CAWSSGQGILGGSGANVLTF.

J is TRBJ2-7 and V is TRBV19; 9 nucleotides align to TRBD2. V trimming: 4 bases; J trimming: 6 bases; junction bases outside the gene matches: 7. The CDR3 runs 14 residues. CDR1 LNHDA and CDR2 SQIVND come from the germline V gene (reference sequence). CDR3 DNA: TGTGCCAGTAGTAGCCAGGGACTAGCAGGCGAGCAGTACTTC. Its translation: CASSSQGLAGEQYF.

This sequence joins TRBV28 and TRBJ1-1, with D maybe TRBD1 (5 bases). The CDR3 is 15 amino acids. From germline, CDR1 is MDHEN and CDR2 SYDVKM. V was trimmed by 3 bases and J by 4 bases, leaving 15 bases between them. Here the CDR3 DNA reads TGTGCCAGCAGTTTTGGCCAGGGTCTCGGCACTGAAGCTTTCTTT. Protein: CASSFGQGLGTEAFF.

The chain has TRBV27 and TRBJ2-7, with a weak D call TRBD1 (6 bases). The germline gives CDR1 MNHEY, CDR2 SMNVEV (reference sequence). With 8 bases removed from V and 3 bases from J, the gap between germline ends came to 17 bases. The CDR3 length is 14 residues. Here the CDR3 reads CASSPGQKNYEQYF. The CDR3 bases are TGTGCCAGCTCCCCCGGACAGAAAAACTACGAGCAGTACTTC.

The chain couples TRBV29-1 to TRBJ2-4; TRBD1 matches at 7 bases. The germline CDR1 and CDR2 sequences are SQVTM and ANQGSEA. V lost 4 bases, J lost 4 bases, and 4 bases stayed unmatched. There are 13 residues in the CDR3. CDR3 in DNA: TGCAGCGTTGGGACAGGAAATAAAAACATTCAGTACTTC. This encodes CSVGTGNKNIQYF.

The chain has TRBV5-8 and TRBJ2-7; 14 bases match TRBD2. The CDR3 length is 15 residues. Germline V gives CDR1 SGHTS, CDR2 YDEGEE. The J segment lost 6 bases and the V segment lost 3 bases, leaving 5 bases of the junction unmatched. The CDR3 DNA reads TGTGCCAGCAGCTCTCCGGGACTAGCGGGAGTCGAGCAGTACTTC. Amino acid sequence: CASSSPGLAGVEQYF. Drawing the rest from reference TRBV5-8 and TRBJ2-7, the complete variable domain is EAGVTQSPTHLIKTRGQQATLRCSPISGHTSVYWYQQALGLGLQFLLWYDEGEERNRGNFPPRFSGRQFPNYSSELNVNALELEDSALYLCASSSPGLAGVEQYFGPGTRLTVT.

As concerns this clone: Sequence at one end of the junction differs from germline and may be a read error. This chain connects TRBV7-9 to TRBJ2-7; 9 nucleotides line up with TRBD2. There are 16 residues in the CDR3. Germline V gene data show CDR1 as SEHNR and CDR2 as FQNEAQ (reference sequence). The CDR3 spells CSSSPVAGDGVYEQYF. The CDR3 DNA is TGTTCCAGCAGCCCCGTAGCGGGAGACGGGGTCTACGAGCAGTACTTC.

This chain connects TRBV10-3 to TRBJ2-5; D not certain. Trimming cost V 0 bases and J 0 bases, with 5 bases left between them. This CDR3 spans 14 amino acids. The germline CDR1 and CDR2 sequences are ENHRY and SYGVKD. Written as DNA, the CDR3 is TGTGCCATCAGTGAGTCGGCAGACCAAGAGACCCAGTACTTC. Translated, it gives CAISESADQETQYF.